The 5 T cell receptor beta chains presented below share a single source sample, sequenced in a study of molecular identifiers for immune sequencing clone quantification. One entry per CDR3 protein results from TCRdb running MiXCR on the PCR reads. The sample has a few hundred thousand distinct CDR3 sequences; roughly a quarter are singletons. The material sequenced was naive CD8+ T cells from blood, with Jurkat cell RNA spiked in. Documented subset: FACS-sorted CD8+CD4-CCR7+CD45RA+ naive T cells. The receptors come from a human donor in good health. Some libraries in this study had Jurkat cell RNA spiked in.

The chain joins TRBV20-1 to TRBJ2-3, with D possibly matching TRBD2 (6 bases). Germline V gene lookup returns CDR1 DFQATT and CDR2 SNEGSKA (reference sequence). CDR3 length: 15 amino acids. With 3 bases removed from V and 4 bases from J, the gap between germline ends came to 17 bases. The CDR3 sequence: CSARRGEPTADTQYF. The CDR3 bases are TGCAGTGCTAGGCGGGGAGAACCTACCGCAGATACGCAGTATTTT.

A few counts support this clonotype. V usage is TRBV20-1 and J usage is TRBJ1-2; D unclear. The CDR3 sequence is 13 residues long. The V end lost 5 bases, the J end lost 4 bases, and 14 bases lay between the germline ends. CDR1 DFQATT and CDR2 SNEGSKA come from the germline V gene (reference sequence). CDR3 DNA: TGCAGTGCTGGCTCCAGCTACGGCTATGGCTACACCTTC. This sequence encodes CSAGSSYGYGYTF.

This clonotype came up a few times. The genes are TRBV23-1 and TRBJ1-5, with D hard to call. TRBV23-1 is sorted into the ORF group, with uncertain function. The CDR3 contains 16 residues. With 11 bases removed from V and 2 bases from J, the gap between germline ends came to 22 bases. As DNA, the CDR3 is TGCGCCCGCTACTCTACGAACAGTGGATGCAATCAGCCCCAGCATTTT. Translating gives CARYSTNSGCNQPQHF.

The chain joins TRBV15 to TRBJ1-2; maybe TRBD1 (6 bases). The CDR3 totals 17 residues. V lost 0 bases, J lost 2 bases, and 16 bases lay in between. From germline, CDR1 is LNHNV and CDR2 YYDKDF (reference sequence). CDR3 DNA: TGTGCCACCAGCAGAGATCGGACAGCCGAATCGAACTATGGCTACACCTTC. Protein: CATSRDRTAESNYGYTF.

Points on this clonotype: The junction and the germline gene differ at one end; a read error may be behind it. The J gene is TRBJ2-2, the V gene TRBV6-4; 10 bases align to TRBD1. Germline loops: CDR1 MRHNA, CDR2 SNTAGT. The CDR3 spans 17 residues. CDR3 bases: TGTACCAGCAGTGACCCCAGACAGGGGGCTAAGACCGGGGAGCTGTTTTTT. It encodes CTSSDPRQGAKTGELFF.